This TCR beta chain stems from a study of shared clonotypes between healthy human individuals. Findings of the study overall: Sampling involved blood alone; tissue repertoires likely differ. Although depth was large, rarefaction showed that sequencing of the sorted subsets was incomplete.

The naive CD8 subset, CD45RO-negative cells positively selected for CCR7, excluded terminally differentiated effector memory CD45RA+ cells. Of note for this clone: The antigen remains unidentified.

Once extracted for a subset, genomic DNA was divided evenly among several immunoSEQ plates. Authors' analysis steps: For the immunoSEQ data, sequences were junction-only without quality scores, so filtering differed. Repertoires were generated with immunoSEQ multiplex PCR, while TCRdb's copy carries only in-frame clones and drops some. That table gives V, J and clone size, and the DNA gave D and trimming. The sample lists approximately 2,200,000 clones, 85% to 95% seen once, with 1.5% to 2% in the top ten. V lost 9 bases and J lost 0, with 12 bases in between. The length of the CDR3 is 13 residues. Germline-derived CDR1 and CDR2 are MNHEY and SVGAGI.

Material for sequencing was naive CD8+ T cells from PBMCs. The genes are TRBV6-5 and TRBJ2-7, with D perhaps given as TRBD1 or TRBD2 (5 bases each). This TCR came from a man aged 18 to 30 in good health. Some clones in this sample may be carry-over from other donors' samples. For the CDR3, the DNA is TGTGCCAGTGGGACGGATGACTCCTACGAGCAGTACTTC. It is translated as CASGTDDSYEQYF.